This TCR beta chain was profiled in a study of blood T cells in healthy people across ages. Through a sample-barcoded 5' primer and a J-beta primer mix, a second PCR was run for roughly 7 to 12 cycles. TCRdb fed the 5' RACE reads into MiXCR, producing one record per CDR3 protein. The sample includes over 1,500,000 distinct CDR3 sequences, 49% of them seen just once. Peripheral blood, approximately 10 milliliters per donor, was collected. The junction had 4 bases not matched to a gene; V was cut back by 6 bases and J by 0 bases. Looked up from germline, CDR1 is MNHEY and CDR2 is SVGAGI. The CDR3 consists of 16 residues.

The sequence was obtained from a woman in her thirties or forties in good health. Specimen: blood. V and J are TRBV6-5 and TRBJ2-6, with 8 bases matching TRBD1. The DNA of the CDR3 is TGTGCCAGCAGCGATACAGGGGGCTCTGGGGCCAACGTCCTGACTTTC. Protein product: CASSDTGGSGANVLTF.